This T cell receptor beta chain is from a study of T cell repertoires in cytomegalovirus infection. Study context: Indications came from public TCR beta signatures; they pointed to CMV infection and to a matching HLA type.

The CDR3 is 16 residues long. The germline gives CDR1 SGDLS, CDR2 YYNGEE. V lost 4 bases, J lost 3 bases, and 16 bases lay in between. This clonotype appeared a few times. Each CDR3 protein is one row after TCRdb ran MiXCR on the reads. The table lists approximately 500,000 distinct CDR3 sequences, about 10% of them singletons. This TCR was sampled from a human donor in good health (CMV status not recorded). Some clones in this sample may be carry-over from other donors' samples. The sample taken for sequencing was PBMCs. The rearrangement uses TRBV9 and TRBJ2-2; D is perhaps TRBD2 (5 bases). DNA for the CDR3: TGTGCCAGCAGCTCCCGGGATCCTGATCACACCGGGGAGCTGTTTTTT. It codes for CASSSRDPDHTGELFF. Variable domain in full (rest from reference TRBV9 and TRBJ2-2): DSGVTQTPKHLITATGQRVTLRCSPRSGDLSVYWYQQSLDQGLQFLIQYYNGEERAKGNILERFSAQQFPDLHSELNLSSLELGDSALYFCASSSRDPDHTGELFFGEGSRLTVL.